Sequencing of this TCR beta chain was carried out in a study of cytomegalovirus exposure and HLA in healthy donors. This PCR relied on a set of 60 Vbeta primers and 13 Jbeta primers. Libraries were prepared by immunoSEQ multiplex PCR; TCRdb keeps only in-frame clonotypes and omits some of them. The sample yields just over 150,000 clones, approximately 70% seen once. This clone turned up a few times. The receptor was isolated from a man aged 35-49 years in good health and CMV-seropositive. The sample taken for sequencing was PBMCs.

In nucleotides, the CDR3 is TGTGCCAGCAGCAGCAGAGGAGAGCAGTTCTTC. Protein sequence: CASSSRGEQFF. V and J are TRBV7-3 and TRBJ2-1; D is undetermined. CDR1 is SGHTA and CDR2 is FQGTGA in the germline V gene. V lost 5 bases and J lost 10, with 9 bases in between. The CDR3 is made up of 11 amino acids.